This entry is about one TCR beta chain. Its antigen is as yet unknown. This CDR3 has 10 amino acids. V was cut by 5 bases and J by 8 bases, with 4 bases left in between. Germline-derived CDR1 and CDR2 are MGHDK and SYGVNS. TCRdb's copy holds only in-frame clones and misses some; the assay was immunoSEQ multiplex PCR. The sample has approximately 300,000 clones; about 86% are singletons. This sample was included in a study of Ad26.COV2.S vaccination and SARS-CoV-2 variants. On the study more broadly: Vaccine-arm donor from the placebo-controlled COV1001 Ad26.COV2.S trial. Dosing was one shot or two shots 56 days apart.

The treatment denotes: over 15 received Ad26.COV2.S at low or high dose, single or two shots; a few received placebo; per-sample allocation not given. After the first vaccine or placebo injection, samples were drawn on day 63. Wuhan-strain spike was delivered by a replication-incompetent Ad26 vector. Study-wide findings and caveats: Reportedly, after vaccination the spike-specific CD8+ and CD4+ T cell responses displayed substantial breadth.

This sequence originates from a person between 18 and 59 years old who received the Ad26.COV2.S COVID-19 vaccine or a placebo. The sample in question was peripheral blood, obtained in a trial of Ad26.COV2.S vaccine versus placebo. V and J are TRBV25-1 and TRBJ2-1; D remains ambiguous. The CDR3 protein is CASSSDEQFF. CDR3 sequence (DNA): TGTGCCAGCAGTTCCGATGAGCAGTTCTTC.